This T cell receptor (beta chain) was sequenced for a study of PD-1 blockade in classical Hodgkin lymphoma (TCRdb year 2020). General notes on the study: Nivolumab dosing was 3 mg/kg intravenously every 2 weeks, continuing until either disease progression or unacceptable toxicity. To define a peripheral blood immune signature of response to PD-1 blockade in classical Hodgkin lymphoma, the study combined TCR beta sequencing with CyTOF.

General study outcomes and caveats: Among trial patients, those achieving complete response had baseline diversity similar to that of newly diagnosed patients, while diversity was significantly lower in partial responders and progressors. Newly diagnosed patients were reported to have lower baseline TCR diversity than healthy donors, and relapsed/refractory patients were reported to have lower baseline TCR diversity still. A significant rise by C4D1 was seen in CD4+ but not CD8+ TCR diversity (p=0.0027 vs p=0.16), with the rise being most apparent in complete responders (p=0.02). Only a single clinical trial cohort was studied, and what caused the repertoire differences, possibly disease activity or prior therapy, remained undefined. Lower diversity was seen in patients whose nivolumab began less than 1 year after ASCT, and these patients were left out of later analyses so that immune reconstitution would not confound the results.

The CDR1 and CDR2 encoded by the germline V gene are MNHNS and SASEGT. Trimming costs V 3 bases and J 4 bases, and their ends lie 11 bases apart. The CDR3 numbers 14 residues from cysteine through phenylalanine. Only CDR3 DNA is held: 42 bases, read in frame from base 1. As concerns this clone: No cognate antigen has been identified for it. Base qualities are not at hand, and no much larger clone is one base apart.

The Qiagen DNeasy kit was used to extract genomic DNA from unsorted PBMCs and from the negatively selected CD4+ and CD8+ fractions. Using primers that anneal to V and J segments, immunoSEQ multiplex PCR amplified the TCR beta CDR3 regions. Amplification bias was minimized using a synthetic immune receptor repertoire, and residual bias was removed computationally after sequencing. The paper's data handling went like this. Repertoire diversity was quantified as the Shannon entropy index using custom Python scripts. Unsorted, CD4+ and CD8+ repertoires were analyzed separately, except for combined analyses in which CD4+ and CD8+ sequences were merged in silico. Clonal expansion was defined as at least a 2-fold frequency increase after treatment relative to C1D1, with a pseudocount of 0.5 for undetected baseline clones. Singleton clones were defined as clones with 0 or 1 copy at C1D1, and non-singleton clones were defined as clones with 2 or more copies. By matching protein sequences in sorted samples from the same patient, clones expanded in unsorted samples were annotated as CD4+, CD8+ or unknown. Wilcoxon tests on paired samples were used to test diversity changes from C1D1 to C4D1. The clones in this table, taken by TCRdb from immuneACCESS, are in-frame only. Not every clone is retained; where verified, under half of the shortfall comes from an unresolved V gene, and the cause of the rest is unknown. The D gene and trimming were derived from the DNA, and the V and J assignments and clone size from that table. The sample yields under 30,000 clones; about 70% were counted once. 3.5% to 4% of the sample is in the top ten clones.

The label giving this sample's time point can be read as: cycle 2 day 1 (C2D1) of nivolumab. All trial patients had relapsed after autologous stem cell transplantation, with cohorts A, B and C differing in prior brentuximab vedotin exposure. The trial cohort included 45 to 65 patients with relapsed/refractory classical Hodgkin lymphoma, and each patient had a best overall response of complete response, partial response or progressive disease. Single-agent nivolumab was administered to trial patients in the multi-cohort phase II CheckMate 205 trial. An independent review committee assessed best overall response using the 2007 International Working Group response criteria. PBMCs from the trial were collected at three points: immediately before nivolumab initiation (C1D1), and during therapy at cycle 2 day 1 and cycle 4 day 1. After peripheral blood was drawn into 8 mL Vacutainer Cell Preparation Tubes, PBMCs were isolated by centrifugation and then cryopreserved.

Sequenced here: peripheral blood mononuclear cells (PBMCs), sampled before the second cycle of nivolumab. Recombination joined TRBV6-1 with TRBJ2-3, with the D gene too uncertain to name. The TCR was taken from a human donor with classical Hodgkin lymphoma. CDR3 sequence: CASSDASYADTQYF. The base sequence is TGTGCCAGCAGTGATGCTAGTTACGCAGATACGCAGTATTTT.